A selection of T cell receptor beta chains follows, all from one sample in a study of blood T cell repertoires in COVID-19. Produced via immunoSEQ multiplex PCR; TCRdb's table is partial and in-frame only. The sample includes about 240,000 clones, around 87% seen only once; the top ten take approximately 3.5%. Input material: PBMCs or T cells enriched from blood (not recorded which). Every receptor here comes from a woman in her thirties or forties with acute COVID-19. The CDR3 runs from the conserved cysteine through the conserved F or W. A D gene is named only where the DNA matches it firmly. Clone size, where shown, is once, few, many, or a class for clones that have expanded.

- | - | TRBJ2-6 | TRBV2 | CASRVQEAGANVLTF | TGTGCCAGCAGGGTACAGGAAGCAGGGGCCAACGTCCTGACTTTC
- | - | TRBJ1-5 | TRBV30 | CAFQTGNQPQHF | TGTGCCTTTCAGACAGGAAATCAGCCCCAGCATTTT
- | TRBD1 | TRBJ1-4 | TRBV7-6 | CASSLDQGGGEKLFF | TGTGCCAGCAGCTTAGACCAGGGGGGTGGTGAAAAACTGTTTTTT
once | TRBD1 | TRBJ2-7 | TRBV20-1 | CSASAAGGWNEQYF | TGCAGTGCTAGTGCGGCAGGGGGCTGGAACGAGCAGTACTTC
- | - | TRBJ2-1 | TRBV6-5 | CASSYGGEQFF | TGTGCCAGCAGTTACGGCGGGGAGCAGTTCTTC
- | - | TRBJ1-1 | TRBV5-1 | CASSFRPTMNTEAFF | TGCGCCAGCAGCTTCAGACCTACTATGAACACTGAAGCTTTCTTT
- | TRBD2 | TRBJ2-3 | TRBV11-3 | CASSLGPAGGRTDTQYF | TGTGCCAGCAGCTTAGGTCCAGCGGGAGGGCGCACAGATACGCAGTATTTT
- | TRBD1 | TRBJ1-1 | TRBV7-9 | CASSLRDRGTEAFF | TGTGCCAGCAGCTTACGCGACAGGGGCACTGAAGCTTTCTTT
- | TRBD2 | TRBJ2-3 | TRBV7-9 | CASSGQTSGSTDTQYF | TGTGCCAGCAGCGGACAAACTAGCGGGTCCACAGATACGCAGTATTTT
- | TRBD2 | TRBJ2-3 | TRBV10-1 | CASSAAGGHPDTQYF | TGCGCCAGCAGTGCGGCGGGAGGGCATCCAGATACGCAGTATTTT
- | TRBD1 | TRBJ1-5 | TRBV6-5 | CASSQTADRGRHF | TGTGCCAGCAGCCAAACCGCGGACAGGGGCAGGCATTTT
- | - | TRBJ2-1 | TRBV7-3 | CASSLGSSEYNEQFF | TGTGCCAGCAGCTTAGGGTCCAGCGAGTACAATGAGCAGTTCTTC
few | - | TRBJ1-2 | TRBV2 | CASRRDYGYTF | TGTGCCAGCAGACGAGACTATGGCTACACCTTC
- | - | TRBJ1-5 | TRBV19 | CASSMVSGPQHF | TGTGCCAGTAGTATGGTATCGGGGCCCCAGCATTTT
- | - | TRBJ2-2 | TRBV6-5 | CASSLASNTGELFF | TGTGCCAGCAGTCTAGCCTCAAACACCGGGGAGCTGTTTTTT
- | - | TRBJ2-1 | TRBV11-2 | CASSLWDTNNNEQFF | TGTGCCAGCAGCTTATGGGACACGAATAACAATGAGCAGTTCTTC
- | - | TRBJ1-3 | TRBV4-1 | CASSQVPGMAGNTIYF | TGCGCCAGCAGCCAAGTTCCAGGGATGGCTGGAAACACCATATATTTT
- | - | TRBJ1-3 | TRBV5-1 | CASSAQRQSRSGNTIYF | TGCGCCAGCAGCGCCCAACGACAGTCTCGCTCTGGAAACACCATATATTTT
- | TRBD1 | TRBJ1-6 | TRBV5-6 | CASSHGTGGLNSPLHF | TGTGCCAGCAGCCACGGGACAGGGGGCTTGAATTCACCCCTCCACTTT
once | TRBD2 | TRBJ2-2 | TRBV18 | CASSPTGTSGYSNTGELFF | TGTGCCAGCTCACCAACCGGGACTAGCGGATACTCGAACACCGGGGAGCTGTTTTTT
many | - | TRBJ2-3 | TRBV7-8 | CASSLVTGSPTDTQYF | TGTGCCAGCAGCTTAGTAACAGGGTCCCCCACAGATACGCAGTATTTT
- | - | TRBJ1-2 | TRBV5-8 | CASSETRVIGYTF | TGTGCCAGCAGCGAAACCCGGGTTATAGGCTACACCTTC
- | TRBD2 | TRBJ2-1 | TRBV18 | CASSPLTSGRADEQFF | TGTGCCAGCTCACCTTTGACTAGCGGGAGGGCCGATGAGCAGTTCTTC
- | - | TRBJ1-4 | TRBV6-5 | CASRLDTTNEKLFF | TGTGCCAGCAGACTCGACACAACTAATGAAAAACTGTTTTTT
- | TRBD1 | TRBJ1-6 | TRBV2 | CAGQGAGSPLHF | TGTGCCGGACAGGGGGCAGGTTCACCCCTCCACTTT
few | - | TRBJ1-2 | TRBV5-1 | CASSLNVPEGYTF | TGCGCCAGCAGCTTAAACGTCCCGGAGGGCTACACCTTC
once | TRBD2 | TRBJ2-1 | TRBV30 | CAWMWGTTNYNEQFF | TGTGCCTGGATGTGGGGGACTACCAACTACAATGAGCAGTTCTTC
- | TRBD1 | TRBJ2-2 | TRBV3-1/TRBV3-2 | CASSQTGGVNTGELFF | TGTGCCAGCAGCCAAACAGGGGGCGTTAACACCGGGGAGCTGTTTTTT
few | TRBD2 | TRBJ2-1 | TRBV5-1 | CASSPPGGRAGPEQFF | TGCGCCAGCAGCCCGCCGGGCGGGAGGGCCGGGCCTGAGCAGTTCTTC
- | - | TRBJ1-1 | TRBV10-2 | CASQDTEAFF | TGCGCCAGCCAGGACACTGAAGCTTTCTTT
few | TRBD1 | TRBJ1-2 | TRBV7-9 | CASSIGTGVDYTF | TGTGCCAGCAGCATTGGGACAGGAGTTGACTACACCTTC
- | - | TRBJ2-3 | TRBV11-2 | CASSQNTDTQYF | TGTGCCAGCAGCCAAAACACAGATACGCAGTATTTT
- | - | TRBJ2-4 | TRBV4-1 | CASSQPNRDKKNIQYF | TGCGCCAGCAGCCAACCGAACCGGGACAAAAAAAACATTCAGTACTTC
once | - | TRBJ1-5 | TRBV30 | CAWGPGSSNQPQHF | TGTGCCTGGGGGCCGGGTTCTAGCAATCAGCCCCAGCATTTT
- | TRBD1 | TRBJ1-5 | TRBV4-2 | CASSRKPPGTDSNQPQHF | TGTGCCAGCAGCCGAAAACCCCCCGGGACAGACAGCAATCAGCCCCAGCATTTT
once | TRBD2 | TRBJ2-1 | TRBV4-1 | CASSQTLAGATYNEQFF | TGCGCCAGCAGCCAGACACTAGCGGGAGCTACCTACAATGAGCAGTTCTTC
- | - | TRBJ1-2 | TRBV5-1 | CASSRDTRANYGYTF | TGCGCCAGCAGCCGGGACACACGAGCTAACTATGGCTACACCTTC
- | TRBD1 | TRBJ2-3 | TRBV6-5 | CAGRTGTSTDTQYF | TGTGCCGGTCGGACAGGAACTAGCACAGATACGCAGTATTTT
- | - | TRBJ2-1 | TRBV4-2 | CASSQDGEPQRWDEQFF | TGTGCCAGCAGCCAAGATGGGGAGCCCCAGAGGTGGGATGAGCAGTTCTTC
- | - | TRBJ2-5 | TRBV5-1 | CASSLEVARETQYF | TGCGCCAGCAGCTTGGAAGTAGCCCGGGAGACCCAGTACTTC
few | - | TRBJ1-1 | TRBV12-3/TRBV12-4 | CASSQYEAFF | TGTGCCAGCAGTCAGTATGAAGCTTTCTTT
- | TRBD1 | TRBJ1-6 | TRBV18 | CASSPSGRGQSPLHF | TGTGCCAGCTCACCATCCGGCAGGGGGCAATCACCCCTCCACTTT
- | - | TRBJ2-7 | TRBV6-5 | CASRKGGSHEQYF | TGTGCCAGCCGGAAAGGAGGGAGCCACGAGCAGTACTTC
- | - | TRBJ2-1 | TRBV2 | CASKLVRDNEQFF | TGTGCCAGCAAACTTGTGCGGGACAATGAGCAGTTCTTC
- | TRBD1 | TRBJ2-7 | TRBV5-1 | CASSRDGQESYEQYF | TGCGCCAGCAGCCGAGATGGACAGGAAAGCTACGAGCAGTACTTC
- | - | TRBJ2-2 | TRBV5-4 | CASFFYGTGELFF | TGTGCCAGCTTTTTTTACGGCACCGGGGAGCTGTTTTTT
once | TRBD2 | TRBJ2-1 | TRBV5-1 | CASSLQTSEDEQFF | TGCGCCAGCAGCTTGCAGACTAGCGAGGATGAGCAGTTCTTC
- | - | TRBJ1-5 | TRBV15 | CATSRVAGDGQPQHF | TGTGCCACCAGCAGGGTGGCAGGGGACGGTCAGCCCCAGCATTTT
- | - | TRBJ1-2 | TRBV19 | CASSPDLGQGYGYTF | TGTGCCAGTAGTCCCGACTTGGGGCAAGGCTATGGCTACACCTTC
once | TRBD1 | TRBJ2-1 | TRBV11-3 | CASSFFGTEGHNEQFF | TGTGCCAGCAGCTTCTTCGGGACAGAAGGGCACAATGAGCAGTTCTTC
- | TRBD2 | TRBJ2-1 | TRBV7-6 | CASSLVAGGGSYNEQFF | TGTGCCAGCAGCTTAGTAGCGGGAGGGGGGTCCTACAATGAGCAGTTCTTC
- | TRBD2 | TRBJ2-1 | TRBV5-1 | CASSLVAGGYNEQFF | TGCGCCAGCAGCTTAGTGGCGGGAGGGTACAATGAGCAGTTCTTC
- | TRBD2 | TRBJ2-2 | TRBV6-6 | CASSPITSGSLITGELFF | TGTGCCAGCAGTCCCATAACTAGCGGGAGTCTAATTACCGGGGAGCTGTTTTTT
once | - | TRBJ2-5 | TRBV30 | CAWSVQVQETQYF | TGTGCCTGGAGTGTACAGGTTCAAGAGACCCAGTACTTC